This T cell receptor beta chain was retrieved from a study of identical twins (dated by TCRdb to the mid-2010s). With regard to the full study: The study deep-sequenced TCR alpha and beta repertoires from monozygotic twins, unrelated adults of various ages and cord blood to test whether fetal clonotypes persist. Replicate twin experiments were performed at different times using different library preparation protocols to rule out contamination.

From a lookup of the germline V gene, CDR1 and CDR2 are SGHNT and YENEEA. V sheds 3 bases and J sheds 13 bases, leaving 12 bases between their ends. Measured from the cysteine to the phenylalanine, the CDR3 is 12 residues long. Just CDR3 DNA is preserved here, 36 bases in frame from base 1. Results and caveats for the whole study, not just this receptor: In monozygotic twins, recombination models systematically underestimated out-of-frame TCR alpha sharing, but the models matched the sharing seen between unrelated individuals. In beta out-of-frame sequences, excess twin sharing was weaker, because having fewer shared sequences lowered the signal-to-noise ratio. Invariant T cells such as MAIT and iNKT could partly confound zero-insertion analyses, although diverse VJ usage argued against such confounding for most clonotypes. Conclusions relied on cross-sectional statistical analysis, since the same donors could not be followed over many years. Fewer insertions were carried by abundant cord blood beta clonotypes; a weaker similar trend was observed in young adult naive repertoires, while no such trend was observed in memory repertoires. Compared with coincidental sharing between unrelated individuals, out-of-frame TCR alpha sequences shared between twins had an excess of sequences with low generation probability.

To note about this clonotype: Its cognate antigen has yet to be identified. No base qualities exist here, and no much larger clone lies one base off it.

Every donor in the study was a healthy Caucasian. The twin cohort consisted of three pairs of female monozygotic twins, all aged about 18 to 29 years. The RNA used for TCR libraries was isolated from peripheral blood mononuclear cells. The library was produced with 5' RACE. TCRdb shows the sequencer as Illumina HiSeq 2000. Template switching introduced a universal primer binding site; the final cDNA contained a unique molecular identifier, enabling accurate counting of TCR cDNA molecules. Specific primers in the conserved constant-segment region were used to synthesize first-strand cDNA for the TCR alpha and beta chains. To control for contamination, every cDNA library was double barcoded, receiving both a SMART-Mk sample barcode and Illumina barcodes. TruSeq adapter sequences and Illumina sample barcodes were added in two successive PCR steps. TCR alpha and beta cDNA libraries were sequenced on the Illumina HiSeq platform with custom primers. As for the authors' bioinformatics: Raw reads were processed with MiGEC to extract unique molecular identifiers, and MiXCR was used to determine CDR3 positions. For each individual, recombination models were inferred using an EM algorithm with the repgenHMM and IGoR tools. Shared clonotype analysis was performed with the tcR package in R, normalizing sharing by the product of cloneset sizes. Out-of-frame nonproductive sequences were analyzed to study raw recombination free of thymic and clonal selection effects. TCRdb took the public reads, trimmed them with fastp at Q25, ran MiXCR for clone calling and kept in-frame beta chains. Every CDR3 protein is listed once, alongside the most common genes and DNA of its rows. These V and J calls are TCRdb output, not the study's own analysis. The sample table shows 690,000 or so distinct CDR3 sequences, and around 8.6% are seen once. Clones ranked in the top ten supply around 0.98% of the sample.

The sample was also reused in another study, on yellow fever vaccine responses in identical twins. The second source states: According to the authors, the vaccine-induced T cell response in identical twins seemed to be partly convergent and partly specific to each individual. Focusing on identical twins, the study followed the T cell clones that responded to the vaccine, and did so with precision.

The sequence derives from a woman under 30 in good health. The chain is encoded by TRBV11-3 joined to TRBJ2-2; the D region is possibly TRBD1 or TRBD2, each matching across 5 bases. Sequencing was carried out using PBMCs. Here the CDR3 is given as CASSFEGITLFF. DNA sequence: TGTGCCAGCAGCTTTGAGGGGATAACGCTGTTTTTT.